The 21 T cell receptor beta chains listed next were all sequenced from one sample in a study of blood T cell repertoires in COVID-19. Measured with immunoSEQ multiplex PCR; TCRdb has only the in-frame clones, and not every one. In the table there are more than 80,000 clones, 70% to 90% of which are singletons. Sequenced input: peripheral blood. The source is a woman aged 80 or over with COVID-19, enrolled during active disease.

The J gene is TRBJ2-1, the V gene TRBV30, with TRBD2 matching over 9 bases. The CDR3 spans 14 residues. V was pared by 6 bases and J by 5 bases, with 8 bases of the junction left unmatched. Germline V lookup: CDR1 GTSNPN, CDR2 SVGIG (reference sequence). The CDR3, as DNA: TGTGCCTGCGTTAGCGGGAGTTTCGACAATGAGCAGTTCTTC. Translation: CACVSGSFDNEQFF.

The rearrangement joins TRBV5-1 to TRBJ2-3; 9 positions match TRBD2. Germline V gene lookup returns CDR1 SGHRS and CDR2 YFSETQ. V was pared by 6 bases and J by 4 bases, with 12 bases of the junction left unmatched. The CDR3 contains 16 residues. CDR3: CASTASSGSFPDTQYF. As DNA, the CDR3 is TGCGCCAGCACCGCGAGTAGCGGGAGTTTCCCAGATACGCAGTATTTT.

V gene TRBV5-6 combines with J gene TRBJ2-3, with D uncertain. V lost 1 base and J lost 6, with 9 bases in between. CDR1 SGHDT and CDR2 YYEEEE come from the germline V gene. The CDR3 covers 13 residues. The CDR3 reads CASSLYSRDTQYF. CDR3 DNA: TGTGCCAGCAGCTTGTACTCTAGGGATACGCAGTATTTT.

The V gene is TRBV5-1, the J gene TRBJ1-6; 10 bases are shared with TRBD1. Germline V lookup: CDR1 SGHRS, CDR2 YFSETQ. With V trimmed by 3 bases and J by 8 bases, 5 bases remained unmatched. The CDR3 covers 15 residues. As DNA, the CDR3 is TGCGCCAGCAGCTCTTTCGGGACAGGGGATTCACCCCTCCACTTT. As protein: CASSSFGTGDSPLHF. Drawing the rest from reference TRBV5-1 and TRBJ1-6, the complete variable domain is KAGVTQTPRYLIKTRGQQVTLSCSPISGHRSVSWYQQTPGQGLQFLFEYFSETQRNKGNFPGRFSGRQFSNSRSEMNVSTLELGDSALYLCASSSFGTGDSPLHFGNGTRLTVT.

The V and J genes are TRBV27 and TRBJ1-1, with D possibly matching TRBD1 (5 bases). The V end was cut by 5 bases, the J end by 0 bases, with 10 bases between. The CDR3 totals 14 residues. CDR1 and CDR2 (germline): MNHEY, SMNVEV (reference sequence). CDR3 sequence (DNA): TGTGCCAGCAGTCGGGGGGGGATGAACACTGAAGCTTTCTTT. It specifies CASSRGGMNTEAFF.

The genes are TRBV11-2 and TRBJ1-4; maybe TRBD1 (6 bases). V was pared by 2 bases and J by 8 bases, with 12 bases between. The germline CDR1 and CDR2 sequences are SGHAT and FQNNGV. This CDR3 region has 14 residues. For the CDR3, the DNA is TGTGCCAGCAGCTTATTGGGGGCTGGGGAAAAACTGTTTTTT. Translated, it gives CASSLLGAGEKLFF.

The gene calls are TRBV4-1 and TRBJ1-3, with D possibly matching TRBD1 (6 bases). Germline values: CDR1 MGHRA, CDR2 YSYEKL. This CDR3 has 16 amino acids. V shed 1 base and J shed 1 base, with 11 bases lying between them. The CDR3 DNA is TGCGCCAGCAGCCAAGGCCACAGGGAGTCTGGAAACACCATATATTTT. Translation: CASSQGHRESGNTIYF.

The J gene is TRBJ2-1, the V gene TRBV28, with D maybe TRBD1 (6 bases). V lost 5 bases, J lost 6 bases, and 17 bases lay in between. Germline values: CDR1 MDHEN, CDR2 SYDVKM. The length of the CDR3 is 15 residues. The CDR3 DNA follows: TGTGCCAGCAGTGCACAGGGTGGTTTTGGCAATGAGCAGTTCTTC. It specifies CASSAQGGFGNEQFF.

The CDR3 bases are TGTGCCAGTAGTGAAGAGAGTACGACCCAGTACTTC. This encodes CASSEESTTQYF. J is TRBJ2-5 and V is TRBV19; the D is unclear. Germline assignment: CDR1 LNHDA and CDR2 SQIVND (reference sequence). This CDR3 is built from 12 residues. Trimming removed 5 bases at V and 7 bases at J, with 11 bases between.

This clone showed up just once. This sequence joins TRBV7-3 and TRBJ1-1; the D gene is possibly TRBD1 (5 bases). V lost 0 bases and J lost 3, with 11 bases in between. The CDR3 runs to 15 residues. Germline CDR1 is SGHTA and CDR2 is FQGTGA. CDR3 sequence (DNA): TGTGCCAGCAGCTTAACGTCGGGGGAACACACTGAAGCTTTCTTT. Translation gives CASSLTSGEHTEAFF.

V and J are TRBV9 and TRBJ2-7; D might be TRBD2 (6 bases). This CDR3 region has 14 residues. Germline CDR1 and CDR2: SGDLS and YYNGEE. The V gene lost 4 bases and the J gene lost 3 bases, with 14 bases spanning the gap. The CDR3 here is CASSPRDFSYEQYF. The CDR3 nucleotides are TGTGCCAGCAGCCCCCGGGACTTCAGCTACGAGCAGTACTTC.

The rearrangement links TRBV7-3 to TRBJ1-2; 9 bases line up with TRBD1. The CDR3 extends over 15 amino acids. Germline V gene data show CDR1 as SGHTA and CDR2 as FQGTGA. Trimming at V came to 5 bases and at J to 4 bases, leaving 8 bases not matched to a gene. CDR3 bases: TGTGCCAGCAGCACCGGGACAGGGTCAACCTATGGCTACACCTTC. Its protein product is CASSTGTGSTYGYTF.

The chain couples TRBV18 to TRBJ2-5; D uncertain. The CDR3 totals 13 residues. Trimming took 3 bases from V and 5 from J, leaving 10 bases between them. In germline, CDR1 is KGHSH, CDR2 LQKENI. The CDR3 spells CASSPSNLETQYF. The CDR3 coding sequence is TGTGCCAGCTCACCGAGCAATTTGGAGACCCAGTACTTC.

V is TRBV2 and J is TRBJ2-7; 9 nucleotides match TRBD1. CDR3 length: 13 amino acids. After removal of 5 bases from V and 3 bases from J, the junction contained 2 bases not matched to a gene. Germline V CDR1 and CDR2: SNHLY, FYNNEI. CDR3 DNA sequence: TGTGCCAGCAGTTGGACAGGGGACTACGAGCAGTACTTC. This codes for CASSWTGDYEQYF.

The chain employs TRBV3-1 (or the pseudogene TRBV3-2) and TRBJ2-2; no firm D call. V was clipped by 2 bases and J by 3 bases, with 4 bases between them. The V gene's germline CDR1 is LGHDT and CDR2 YNNKEL (reference sequence). The CDR3 spans 13 residues. In nucleotides, the CDR3 is TGTGCCAGCAGCCAACGGGACACCGGGGAGCTGTTTTTT. Encoded protein: CASSQRDTGELFF.

The chain has TRBV5-1 and TRBJ2-1; 13 nucleotides align to TRBD2. Per the germline V gene, CDR1 is SGHRS and CDR2 is YFSETQ. This CDR3 spans 16 amino acids. V shed 0 bases, J shed 9 bases, and the junction held 6 bases outside the gene matches. CDR3 sequence: CASSLEGLAGVGEQFF. CDR3 nucleotide sequence: TGCGCCAGCAGCTTGGAAGGACTAGCGGGAGTGGGTGAGCAGTTCTTC.

The V and J genes are TRBV30 and TRBJ1-2; 9 nucleotides line up with TRBD1. CDR3 length: 14 amino acids. Germline V gives CDR1 GTSNPN, CDR2 SVGIG (reference sequence). V gave up 1 base and J gave up 4 bases; unmatched junction bases: 4. CDR3 bases: TGTGCCTGGAGTGCGACAGGGGGGGGCTATGGCTACACCTTC. This codes for CAWSATGGGYGYTF.

This clone appeared once. V and J are TRBV4-3 and TRBJ1-2, with D tentatively TRBD1 (5 bases). The germline V and J ends were trimmed by 1 base and 4 bases, with 10 bases remaining between them. Germline CDR1 and CDR2: LGHNA and YSLEER. CDR3 length: 14 residues. In DNA form, the CDR3 reads TGCGCCAGCAGCCAAGCAGGGTTCGGCTATGGCTACACCTTC. This gives the protein CASSQAGFGYGYTF.

V and J are TRBV4-1 and TRBJ1-3; the D gene is possibly TRBD1 (5 bases). Germline CDR1 MGHRA, CDR2 YSYEKL. Deletions cut 4 bases from V and 4 bases from J, with 11 bases between. The CDR3 is made up of 14 amino acids. The CDR3 region is CASSPEGRGNTIYF. CDR3 in DNA: TGCGCCAGCAGCCCAGAGGGGAGGGGAAACACCATATATTTT.

The table lists this clone with a count of one. The chain combines TRBV7-2 with TRBJ1-5, with 7 bases that match TRBD1. V trimming: 3 bases; J trimming: 2 bases; junction bases outside the gene matches: 7. Germline loops: CDR1 SGHTA, CDR2 FQGNSA. There are 16 residues in the CDR3. CDR3: CASSFVGGFGNQPQHF. DNA of the CDR3: TGTGCCAGCAGCTTTGTAGGGGGCTTCGGCAATCAGCCCCAGCATTTT.

The chain combines TRBV21-1 with TRBJ2-5; the table's D call, TRBD1, was not checked against the DNA. TRBV21-1 is deemed a pseudogene. The CDR3 runs 16 residues. The CDR3 bases are TGTGCCAGCTTCCGGGACAGGGGGCTAGCGGAGCCGACCCAGTACTTC. Translation gives CASFRDRGLAEPTQYF.